This TCR beta chain was captured in a study of identical twins. Study-wide points: Twins shared beta out-of-frame sequences in excess, but this excess was weaker.

Comment on this clonotype: What it binds is not known.

TCRdb analysed the 5' RACE reads with MiXCR anew, one entry per CDR3 protein. The table includes 1.5 million to 2 million distinct CDR3 sequences, less than 35% detected once. CDR1 is MGHRA, CDR2 YSYEKL, per germline. This CDR3 comprises 15 residues. Trimming shortened V by 3 bases and J by 2 bases, and 13 bases separated the two germline ends. The V gene is TRBV4-1, the J gene TRBJ1-2; D uncertain. The receptor's source is a newborn girl in good health. Source material: cord blood. The CDR3 nucleotides read TGCGCCAGCAGCCAGGCTGACCCAGTGAACTATGGCTACACCTTC. Translated, it gives CASSQADPVNYGYTF.